This T cell receptor (beta chain) was identified in a study of blood T cell repertoires in COVID-19. V was trimmed by 6 bases and J by 2 bases, leaving 18 bases between them. The CDR3 loop spans 16 amino acids. CDR1 and CDR2 (germline): MDHEN, SYDVKM. The data were produced by immunoSEQ multiplex PCR, yet TCRdb's version contains in-frame clones alone and is incomplete. The sample shows 150,000 to 200,000 clones, roughly 85% of them seen only once. The rearrangement links TRBV28 to TRBJ2-3; perhaps TRBD1 as D (6 bases). The TCR originated in a human donor with acute or convalescent COVID-19. The donor label of this sample is uncertain. Source material: peripheral blood. The DNA for the CDR3 is TGTGCCAGCAGCAGCGCCGCTCGACAGGCCACAGATACGCAGTATTTT. Its protein product is CASSSAARQATDTQYF.